These T cell receptor beta chains were read from a single sample in a study of CD8+ T cells in alopecia areata. Libraries were prepared by immunoSEQ multiplex PCR; TCRdb keeps only in-frame clonotypes and omits some of them. The sample carries some 150,000 clones, 80% to 90% recorded once. This specimen consisted of CD8+ T cells sorted from blood, obtained at week 4, from a patient treated with tofacitinib. The receptors come from a human donor with alopecia areata. The CDR3 runs from the conserved cysteine through the conserved F or W. The D gene is left open where the match is weak. Expanded clones are given a class, and other clones once, few, many or no size at all.

j_gene | d_gene | v_gene | abundance | CDR3nt | CDR3aa
TRBJ2-2 | NA | TRBV7-9 | NA | TGTGCCAGCAGCGCCGGCCGGGAGCTGTTTTTT | CASSAGRELFF
TRBJ1-2 | NA | TRBV5-6 | few | TGTGCCAGCAGGCGGGGTGGACAGCCCTTCTACACCTTC | CASRRGGQPFYTF
TRBJ2-7 | TRBD2 | TRBV29-1 | NA | TGCAGCGCCAAGACTAGCGGGTCGACCTACGAGCAGTACTTC | CSAKTSGSTYEQYF
TRBJ2-3 | NA | TRBV4-3 | NA | TGCGCCAGCAGCCAAGAATCTGGACTAAGCACAGATACGCAGTATTTT | CASSQESGLSTDTQYF
TRBJ2-2 | NA | TRBV13 | NA | TGTGCCAGCAGCCCAAACACCGGGGAGCTGTTTTTT | CASSPNTGELFF
TRBJ2-4 | NA | TRBV27 | NA | TGTGCCAGCAGTTTAGGGAAGGCGGACTCAAAAAACATTCAGTACTTC | CASSLGKADSKNIQYF
TRBJ2-7 | TRBD1 | TRBV6-5 | NA | TGTGCCAGCAGTTATGGGACAGGCCCCTACGAGCAGTACTTC | CASSYGTGPYEQYF
TRBJ2-7 | TRBD1 | TRBV11-2 | NA | TGTGCCAGCAGCGGGCCGGGACAGGGGACGTACGAGCAGTACTTC | CASSGPGQGTYEQYF
TRBJ1-5 | NA | TRBV7-6 | NA | TGTGCCAGCAGCTTAGAGCAGGGTCAGCCCCAGCATTTT | CASSLEQGQPQHF
TRBJ2-7 | TRBD1 | TRBV4-1 | once | TGCGCCAGCAGCCAGGAGGACAGGGCTACCTACGAGCAGTACTTC | CASSQEDRATYEQYF
TRBJ2-5 | NA | TRBV6-6 | many | TGTGCCAGCACTCAGGGTGGGCGTCTGGAGACCCAGTACTTC | CASTQGGRLETQYF
TRBJ2-1 | TRBD2 | TRBV29-1 | NA | TGCAGCGTTGAAGAGGCGGGGGGGCCTTTTGAGCAGTTCTTC | CSVEEAGGPFEQFF
TRBJ1-2 | TRBD1 | TRBV4-3 | NA | TGCGCCAGCAGCCAAGATGCCGACCGGACAGGAAGAGGGGGCTACACCTTC | CASSQDADRTGRGGYTF
TRBJ2-5 | TRBD2 | TRBV15 | NA | TGTGCCACCAGCAGAGTTGGGGGGGTCGGCGAGACCCAGTACTTC | CATSRVGGVGETQYF
TRBJ2-5 | TRBD2 | TRBV27 | NA | TGTGCCAGCAGTCTAAGGGAGCGGGGGGGCCAAGAGACCCAGTACTTC | CASSLRERGGQETQYF
TRBJ1-5 | TRBD1 | TRBV27 | NA | TGTGCCAGCAGTTTAAGGGGAGGGGGCCAGCCCCAGCATTTT | CASSLRGGGQPQHF
TRBJ2-7 | TRBD1 | TRBV6-5 | NA | TGTGCCAGCAGTTGGAGGGGACAGGGGGCCTACGAGCAGTACTTC | CASSWRGQGAYEQYF
TRBJ1-2 | NA | TRBV4-1 | once | TGCGCCAGCAGCCAAGATACAGGGTCCACTAACTATGGCTACACCTTC | CASSQDTGSTNYGYTF
TRBJ2-1 | NA | TRBV2 | NA | TGTGCCAGCAGTGAAGGGCCGTTCAATGAGCAGTTCTTC | CASSEGPFNEQFF
TRBJ2-1 | TRBD2 | TRBV28 | NA | TGTGCCAGCAGTTTCTTCCTAGCGGGGGGCTTCTACAATGAGCAGTTCTTC | CASSFFLAGGFYNEQFF
TRBJ2-1 | TRBD2 | TRBV9 | NA | TGTGCCAGCAGCGCGCAGACCGCCTTAGCGGGCGGGCCCTACAATGAGCAGTTCTTC | CASSAQTALAGGPYNEQFF
TRBJ2-7 | NA | TRBV7-9 | NA | TGTGCCAGCAGCCTCCCCCAGGGGACCGACGAGCAGTACTTC | CASSLPQGTDEQYF
TRBJ1-6 | NA | TRBV23-1 | NA | TGCGCCAGCAGTCGCAAGATAGATTCACCCCTCCACTTT | CASSRKIDSPLHF
TRBJ1-1 | NA | TRBV7-8 | NA | TGTGCCAGCAGCAAGCGGGGGAGATCCATTTGGGACACTGAAGCTTTCTTT | CASSKRGRSIWDTEAFF
TRBJ2-3 | NA | TRBV6-6 | NA | TGTGCCAGCAGTTACTCGAGTGTGGAAGCAGATACGCAGTATTTT | CASSYSSVEADTQYF
TRBJ2-4 | NA | TRBV6-1 | NA | TGTGCCAGCAGTGAAGCGGAGGGCGCCAAAAACATTCAGTACTTC | CASSEAEGAKNIQYF
TRBJ2-7 | NA | TRBV29-1 | once | TGCAGCGTTGAAGAGGGGGACAAAGACTCCTACGAGCAGTACTTC | CSVEEGDKDSYEQYF
TRBJ2-7 | TRBD1 | TRBV7-9 | NA | TGTGCCAGCAGCTTAGGACAGGGGAGTGAGTACTTC | CASSLGQGSEYF
TRBJ2-1 | TRBD2 | TRBV10-3 | once | TGTGCCATCAGTGACCCCGAGCGGGGGTATAACAATGAGCAGTTCTTC | CAISDPERGYNNEQFF
TRBJ1-2 | NA | TRBV23-1 | NA | TGCGCCAGCAGTCAAGGAGAGGGAGAGGGTGGCTACACCTTC | CASSQGEGEGGYTF
TRBJ2-7 | TRBD2 | TRBV5-1 | NA | TGCGCCAGCAGCCCGGCGGGGGGCGGGGAGCAGTACTTC | CASSPAGGGEQYF
TRBJ1-5 | NA | TRBV13 | NA | TGTGCCAGCAGCCTCGGGGTTGTCCATCAGCCCCAGCATTTT | CASSLGVVHQPQHF
TRBJ2-3 | NA | TRBV15 | NA | TGTGCCACCAGCTCCACCCGGGGAGTGGGAGATACGCAGTATTTT | CATSSTRGVGDTQYF
TRBJ2-5 | NA | TRBV30 | NA | TGTGCCTGGAGTCTACTGGGTGGTGGGGAGACCCAGTACTTC | CAWSLLGGGETQYF
TRBJ2-7 | TRBD2 | TRBV7-6 | NA | TGTGCCAGCAGCTCGTCTAGCGGGGGGGTCAAATACGAGCAGTACTTC | CASSSSSGGVKYEQYF
TRBJ2-7 | NA | TRBV7-9 | NA | TGTGCCAGCAGCTTCAGGGGCCACGAGCAGTACTTC | CASSFRGHEQYF
TRBJ2-1 | NA | TRBV4-1 | NA | TGCGCCAGCAGCCAAGATGGGACTGACTCCTACAATGAGCAGTTCTTC | CASSQDGTDSYNEQFF
TRBJ1-2 | TRBD1 | TRBV27 | NA | TGTGCCAGCACCCTTCACGGGACAGGGGACCTTTATGGCTACACCTTC | CASTLHGTGDLYGYTF
TRBJ2-7 | TRBD2 | TRBV4-2 | NA | TGTGCCAGCTCCCCAAGCGGGAGCTCCTACGAGCAGTACTTC | CASSPSGSSYEQYF
TRBJ2-5 | NA | TRBV7-9 | once | TGTGCCAGCAGCCCAAGGACAGAGGAGGAGACCCAGTACTTC | CASSPRTEEETQYF
TRBJ2-5 | NA | TRBV20-1 | few | TGCAGTGTTTCCTCCGCGGAGACCCAGTACTTC | CSVSSAETQYF
TRBJ2-7 | NA | TRBV27 | few | TGTGCCAGCAGTTTCGATCCCCTGGGGGAAGAGCAGTACTTC | CASSFDPLGEEQYF
TRBJ1-5 | TRBD1 | TRBV19 | NA | TGTGCCAGTAGTAGGGGACAGGGGGCCAATCAGCCCCAGCATTTT | CASSRGQGANQPQHF
TRBJ2-3 | TRBD2 | TRBV30 | NA | TGTGCCTGCCAAACGGGGGGGCTCGTCTCAGATACGCAGTATTTT | CACQTGGLVSDTQYF
TRBJ2-5 | TRBD1 | TRBV6-1 | NA | TGTGCCAGCAGGGACAGGAGCCAAGAGACCCAGTACTTC | CASRDRSQETQYF
TRBJ2-1 | TRBD1 | TRBV5-4 | NA | TGTGCCAGCAGCCATTTGGGACAGGGGTCCTTAACCTACAATGAGCAGTTCTTC | CASSHLGQGSLTYNEQFF
TRBJ2-3 | TRBD2 | TRBV9 | once | TGTGCCAGCAGCGTAGACGGCGGGGGAAGCACAGATACGCAGTATTTT | CASSVDGGGSTDTQYF
TRBJ1-2 | NA | TRBV6-5 | NA | TGTGCCAGCAGTCCTCAGGTTAACTATGGCTACACCTTC | CASSPQVNYGYTF
TRBJ2-1 | NA | TRBV19 | NA | TGTGCCAGTAGTATTTCCGGGGGCCGGTACAATGAGCAGTTCTTC | CASSISGGRYNEQFF
TRBJ2-2 | NA | TRBV5-1 | NA | TGCGCCAGCAGCTTGGTGGACGGGAACACCGGGGAGCTGTTTTTT | CASSLVDGNTGELFF
TRBJ2-7 | NA | TRBV5-1 | NA | TGCGCCAGCAGCGCGGACGGGGTCTCCTACGAGCAGTACTTC | CASSADGVSYEQYF
TRBJ1-6 | NA | TRBV7-2 | NA | TGTGCCAGCAGCCCCCGGGACACCAATTCACCCCTCCACTTT | CASSPRDTNSPLHF
TRBJ2-7 | TRBD2 | TRBV29-1 | NA | TGCAGCGTTCGACCGCCCTCAGCGGGGGCCGAGCAGTACTTC | CSVRPPSAGAEQYF
TRBJ2-5 | TRBD2 | TRBV11-2 | NA | TGTGCCAGCAGCCCGGGCGGGGGGCCGCTAGAGACCCAGTACTTC | CASSPGGGPLETQYF